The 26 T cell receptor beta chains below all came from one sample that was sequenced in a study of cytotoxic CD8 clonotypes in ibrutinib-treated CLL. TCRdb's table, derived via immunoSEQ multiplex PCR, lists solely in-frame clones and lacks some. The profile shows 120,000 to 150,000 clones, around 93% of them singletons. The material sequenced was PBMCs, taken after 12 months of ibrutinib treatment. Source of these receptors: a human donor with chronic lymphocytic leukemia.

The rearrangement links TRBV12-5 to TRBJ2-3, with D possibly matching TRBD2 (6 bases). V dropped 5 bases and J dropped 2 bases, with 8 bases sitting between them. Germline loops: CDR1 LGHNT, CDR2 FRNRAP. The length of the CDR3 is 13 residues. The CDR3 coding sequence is TGTGCTAGTGGTCCGGACTACACAGATACGCAGTATTTT. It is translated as CASGPDYTDTQYF.

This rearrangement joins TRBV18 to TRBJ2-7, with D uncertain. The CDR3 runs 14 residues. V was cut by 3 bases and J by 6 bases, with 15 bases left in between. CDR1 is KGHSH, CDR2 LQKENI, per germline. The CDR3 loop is CASSPLGITGEQYF. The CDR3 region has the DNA TGTGCCAGCTCACCCTTGGGCATAACGGGCGAGCAGTACTTC.

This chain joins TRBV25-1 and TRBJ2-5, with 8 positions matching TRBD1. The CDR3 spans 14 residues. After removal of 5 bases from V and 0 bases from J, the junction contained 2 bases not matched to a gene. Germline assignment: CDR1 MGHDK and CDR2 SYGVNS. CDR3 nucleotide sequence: TGTGCCAGCAGTAGGGACAGGTACCAAGAGACCCAGTACTTC. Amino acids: CASSRDRYQETQYF.

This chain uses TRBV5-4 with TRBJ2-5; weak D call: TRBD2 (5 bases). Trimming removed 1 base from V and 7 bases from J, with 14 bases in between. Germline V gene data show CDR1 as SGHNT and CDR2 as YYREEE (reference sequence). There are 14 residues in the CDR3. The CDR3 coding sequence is TGTGCCAGCAGCTTGAGCGGTTCCTTTGGGACCCAGTACTTC. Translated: CASSLSGSFGTQYF.

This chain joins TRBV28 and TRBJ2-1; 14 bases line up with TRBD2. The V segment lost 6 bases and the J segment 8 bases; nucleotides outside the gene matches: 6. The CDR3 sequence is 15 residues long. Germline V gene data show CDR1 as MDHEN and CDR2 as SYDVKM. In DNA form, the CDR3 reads TGTGCCAGCAGCTCCGGGACTAGCGGGGGCTATGAGCAGTTCTTC. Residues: CASSSGTSGGYEQFF.

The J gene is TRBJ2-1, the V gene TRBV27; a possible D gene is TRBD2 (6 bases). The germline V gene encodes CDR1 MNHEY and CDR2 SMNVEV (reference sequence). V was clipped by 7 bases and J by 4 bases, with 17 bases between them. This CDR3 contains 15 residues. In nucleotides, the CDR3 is TGTGCCAGCACCTCTAGACGGGAGTTATACAATGAGCAGTTCTTC. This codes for CASTSRRELYNEQFF.

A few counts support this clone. The chain's CDR3 is CASSLALSEQLEQYF. The CDR3 DNA is TGTGCCAGCAGCTTAGCCCTCTCCGAGCAACTCGAGCAGTACTTC. The V gene is TRBV7-9, the J gene TRBJ2-7; D not resolved. The germline V gene encodes CDR1 SEHNR and CDR2 FQNEAQ (reference sequence). Trimming removed 0 bases at V and 6 bases at J, with 15 bases between. The CDR3 is made up of 15 amino acids.

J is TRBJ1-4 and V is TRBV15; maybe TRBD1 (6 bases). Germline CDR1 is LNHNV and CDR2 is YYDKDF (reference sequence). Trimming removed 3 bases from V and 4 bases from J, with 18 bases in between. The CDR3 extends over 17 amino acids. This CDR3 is CATSRSAGTPINEKLFF. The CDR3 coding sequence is TGTGCCACCAGCAGGTCGGCCGGGACACCTATTAATGAAAAACTGTTTTTT.

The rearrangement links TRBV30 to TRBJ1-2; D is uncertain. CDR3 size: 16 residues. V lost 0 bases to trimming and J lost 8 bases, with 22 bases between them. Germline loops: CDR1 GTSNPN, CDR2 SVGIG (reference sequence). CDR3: CAWSVAPHLRHGGYTF. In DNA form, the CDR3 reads TGTGCCTGGAGTGTAGCCCCCCACCTTAGGCATGGGGGCTACACCTTC.

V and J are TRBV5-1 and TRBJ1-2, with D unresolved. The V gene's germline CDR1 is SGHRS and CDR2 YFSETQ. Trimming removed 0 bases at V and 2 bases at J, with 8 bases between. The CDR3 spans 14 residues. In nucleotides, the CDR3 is TGCGCCAGCAGCTTGGGCGGGCGGAACTATGGCTACACCTTC. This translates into CASSLGGRNYGYTF.

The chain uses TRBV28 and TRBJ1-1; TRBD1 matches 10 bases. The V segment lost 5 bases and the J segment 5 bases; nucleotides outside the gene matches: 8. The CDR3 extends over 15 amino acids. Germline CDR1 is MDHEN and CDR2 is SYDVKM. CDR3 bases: TGTGCCAGCAGTGGTAACAGACAGGGGGCGACTGAAGCTTTCTTT. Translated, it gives CASSGNRQGATEAFF. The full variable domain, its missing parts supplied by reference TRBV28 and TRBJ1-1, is DVKVTQSSRYLVKRTGEKVFLECVQDMDHENMFWYRQDPGLGLRLIYFSYDVKMKEKGDIPEGYSVSREKKERFSLILESASTNQTSMYLCASSGNRQGATEAFFGQGTRLTVV.

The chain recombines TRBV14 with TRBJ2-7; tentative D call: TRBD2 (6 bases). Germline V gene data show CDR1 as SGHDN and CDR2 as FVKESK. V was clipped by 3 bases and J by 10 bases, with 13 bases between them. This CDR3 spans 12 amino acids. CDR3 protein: CASSQGRETQYF. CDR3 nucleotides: TGTGCCAGCAGCCAGGGGCGGGAAACACAGTACTTC.

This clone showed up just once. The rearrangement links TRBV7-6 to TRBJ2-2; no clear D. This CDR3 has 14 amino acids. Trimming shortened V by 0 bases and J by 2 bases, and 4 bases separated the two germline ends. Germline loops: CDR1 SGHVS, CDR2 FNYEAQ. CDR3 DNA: TGTGCCAGCAGCTTAGCGCAAAACACCGGGGAGCTGTTTTTT. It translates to CASSLAQNTGELFF.

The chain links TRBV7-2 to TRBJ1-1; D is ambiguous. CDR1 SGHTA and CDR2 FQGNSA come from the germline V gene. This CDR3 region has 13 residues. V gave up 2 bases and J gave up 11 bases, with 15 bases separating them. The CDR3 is CASSLRTDPLAFF. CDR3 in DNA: TGTGCCAGCAGCTTACGAACAGACCCTTTGGCTTTCTTT.

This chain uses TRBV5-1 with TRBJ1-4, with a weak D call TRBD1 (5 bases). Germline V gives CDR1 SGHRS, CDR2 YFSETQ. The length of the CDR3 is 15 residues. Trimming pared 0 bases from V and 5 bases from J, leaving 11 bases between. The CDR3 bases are TGCGCCAGCAGCTTGGTTGGGGCAGGGAATGAAAAACTGTTTTTT. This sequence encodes CASSLVGAGNEKLFF.

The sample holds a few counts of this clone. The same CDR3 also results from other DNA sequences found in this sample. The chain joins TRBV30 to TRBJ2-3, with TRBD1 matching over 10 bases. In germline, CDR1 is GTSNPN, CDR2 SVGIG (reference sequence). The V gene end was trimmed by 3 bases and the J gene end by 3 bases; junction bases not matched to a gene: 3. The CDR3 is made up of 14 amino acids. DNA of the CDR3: TGTGCCTGGAGAGGGGACAGGGGTACAGATACGCAGTATTTT. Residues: CAWRGDRGTDTQYF.

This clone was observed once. The CDR3: CASSHLDKLEAFF. In DNA form, the CDR3 reads TGTGCCAGCAGCCACCTCGACAAACTGGAAGCTTTCTTT. The chain employs TRBV7-9 and TRBJ1-1; D is ambiguous. Deletions cut 5 bases from V and 8 bases from J, with 15 bases between. This CDR3 contains 13 residues. Germline CDR1 SEHNR, CDR2 FQNEAQ (reference sequence).

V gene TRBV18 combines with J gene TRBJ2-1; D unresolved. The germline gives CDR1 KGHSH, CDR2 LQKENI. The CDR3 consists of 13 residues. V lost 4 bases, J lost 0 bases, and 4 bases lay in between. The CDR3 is CASSLSSYNEQFF. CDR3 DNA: TGTGCCAGCTCACTCAGCTCCTACAATGAGCAGTTCTTC.

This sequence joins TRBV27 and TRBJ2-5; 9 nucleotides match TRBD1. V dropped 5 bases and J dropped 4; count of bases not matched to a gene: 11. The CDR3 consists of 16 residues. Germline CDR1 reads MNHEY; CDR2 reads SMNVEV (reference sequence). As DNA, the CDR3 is TGTGCCAGCAGTCCCCTTTCGACAGGGGGTAGAGAGACCCAGTACTTC. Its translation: CASSPLSTGGRETQYF.

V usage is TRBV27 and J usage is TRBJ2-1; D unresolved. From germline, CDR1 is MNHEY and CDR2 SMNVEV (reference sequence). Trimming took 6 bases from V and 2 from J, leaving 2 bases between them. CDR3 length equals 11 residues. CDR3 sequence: CASSTYNEQFF. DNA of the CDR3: TGTGCCAGCAGCACCTACAATGAGCAGTTCTTC.

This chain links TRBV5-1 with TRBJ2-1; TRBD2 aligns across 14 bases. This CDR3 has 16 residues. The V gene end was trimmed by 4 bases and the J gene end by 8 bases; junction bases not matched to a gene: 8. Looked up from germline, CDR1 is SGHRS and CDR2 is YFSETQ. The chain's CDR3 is CASSPGTSGSHDEQFF. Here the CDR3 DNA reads TGCGCCAGCAGCCCCGGGACTAGCGGGAGCCACGATGAGCAGTTCTTC.

Here the CDR3 reads CASSGAAGGEQFF. CDR3 DNA: TGTGCCAGCAGTGGGGCAGCGGGAGGTGAGCAGTTCTTC. The genes are TRBV2 and TRBJ2-1; 9 positions match TRBD2. Germline loops: CDR1 SNHLY, CDR2 FYNNEI. The trim removed 4 bases at V and 9 bases at J, leaving 4 bases unmatched. This CDR3 comprises 13 residues.

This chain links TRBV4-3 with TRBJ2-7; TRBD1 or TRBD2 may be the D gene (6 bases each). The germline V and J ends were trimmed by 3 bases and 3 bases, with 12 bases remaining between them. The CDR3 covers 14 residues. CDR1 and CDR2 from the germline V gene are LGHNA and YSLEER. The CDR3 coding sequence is TGCGCCAGCAGCCATAACGGGGGCGACTACGAGCAGTACTTC. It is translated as CASSHNGGDYEQYF.

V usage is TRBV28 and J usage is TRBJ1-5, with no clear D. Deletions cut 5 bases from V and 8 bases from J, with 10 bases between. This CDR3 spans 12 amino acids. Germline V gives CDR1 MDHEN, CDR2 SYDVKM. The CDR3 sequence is CASSRSDEPQHF. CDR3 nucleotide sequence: TGTGCCAGCAGTCGCTCCGATGAGCCCCAGCATTTT.

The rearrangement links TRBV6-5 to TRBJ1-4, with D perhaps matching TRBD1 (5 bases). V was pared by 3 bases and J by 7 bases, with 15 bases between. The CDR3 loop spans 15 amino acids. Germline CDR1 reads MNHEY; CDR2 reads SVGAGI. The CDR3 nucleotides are TGTGCCAGCAGTTATCTCGGCCCGAGGGGTGAAAAACTGTTTTTT. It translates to CASSYLGPRGEKLFF.

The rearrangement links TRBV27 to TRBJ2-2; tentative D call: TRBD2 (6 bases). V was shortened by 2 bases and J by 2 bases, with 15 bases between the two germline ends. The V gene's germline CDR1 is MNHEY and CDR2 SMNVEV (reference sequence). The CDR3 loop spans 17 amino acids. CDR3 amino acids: CASSLAPGLRNTGELFF. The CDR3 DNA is TGTGCCAGCAGTTTAGCCCCGGGACTCAGAAACACCGGGGAGCTGTTTTTT.